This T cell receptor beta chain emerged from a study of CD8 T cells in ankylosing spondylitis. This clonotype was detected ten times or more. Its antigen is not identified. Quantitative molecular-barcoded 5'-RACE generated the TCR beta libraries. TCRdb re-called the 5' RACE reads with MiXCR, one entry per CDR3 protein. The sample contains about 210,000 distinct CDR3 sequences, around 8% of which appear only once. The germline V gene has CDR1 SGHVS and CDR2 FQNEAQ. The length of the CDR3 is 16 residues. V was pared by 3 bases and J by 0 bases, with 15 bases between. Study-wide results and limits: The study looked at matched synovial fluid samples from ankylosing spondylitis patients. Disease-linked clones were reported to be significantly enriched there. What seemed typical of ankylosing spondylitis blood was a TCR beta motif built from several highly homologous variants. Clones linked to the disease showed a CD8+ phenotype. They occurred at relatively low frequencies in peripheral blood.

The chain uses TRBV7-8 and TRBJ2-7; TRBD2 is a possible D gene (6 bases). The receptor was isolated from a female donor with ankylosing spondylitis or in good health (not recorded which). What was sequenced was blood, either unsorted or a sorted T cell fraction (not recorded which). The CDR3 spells CASSFRAAGSSYEQYF. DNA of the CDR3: TGTGCCAGCAGCTTTCGGGCTGCGGGAAGCTCCTACGAGCAGTACTTC.